The clone carrying this TCR beta chain appeared many times. Germline CDR1 reads SGHVS; CDR2 reads FNYEAQ. The V and J ends lost 1 base and 15 bases, in that order; junction bases with no gene match: 8. The CDR3 length is 13 residues. TCRdb reprocessed the 5' RACE reads with MiXCR, giving one entry per CDR3 protein. The sample lists more than 45,000 distinct CDR3 sequences, roughly 5.7% occurring once. The time point: sample taken at primary tumor resection. The authors sequenced whole RNA from tumor, nontumor lung or frozen PBMC without sorting. The sample is drawn from a study of spatial heterogeneity in lung cancer.

Material: PBMCs, obtained at surgery. The chain links TRBV7-6 to TRBJ2-1; TRBD1 aligns across 8 bases. The TCR comes from a male donor with early-stage non-small cell lung cancer. CDR3 coding DNA: TGTGCCAGCAGCTTAGATGAGACAGGGGATCCGTTCTTC. This codes for CASSLDETGDPFF.